This T cell receptor beta chain was profiled in a study of cytomegalovirus exposure and HLA in healthy donors. The CDR3 runs 14 residues. Trimming at V came to 5 bases and at J to 4 bases, leaving 7 bases not matched to a gene. In germline, CDR1 is MNHNY, CDR2 SVGAGI (reference sequence). Vbeta (60) and Jbeta (13) primers were used in the PCR. How the authors handled the data: Unique TCR beta chains totaled some 88 million in a later count, with about 11 million of them shared. This table comes from immunoSEQ multiplex PCR, and its TCRdb copy is limited to in-frame clones, with some not included. Clonal size and the V and J genes are those of that table, whereas D and trimming came from the DNA. This sample has more than 85,000 clones; around 80% occur once, and the top ten carry just under 3%.

The source of this sequence is a woman aged 55-69 years in good health and CMV-seropositive. This chain links TRBV6-6 with TRBJ2-7; TRBD1 aligns across 8 bases. The sequencing input was PBMCs. CDR3 bases: TGTGCCAGCAGTCTACTGGACAGGGAGTACGAGCAGTACTTC. It encodes CASSLLDREYEQYF.